This T cell receptor beta chain is from a study of blood T cell repertoires in COVID-19. Turning to the study itself: The study drew acute and convalescent COVID-19 samples from the United States, Italy and Spain.

The germline V gene has CDR1 MNHEY and CDR2 SVGAGI. CDR3 length equals 16 residues. With V trimmed by 3 bases and J by 4 bases, 11 bases remained unmatched. Original analysis: Amplification of reference gene primers provided the estimated nucleated cell counts. Repertoires were generated with immunoSEQ multiplex PCR, while TCRdb's copy carries only in-frame clones and drops some. The V and J calls and clone size are taken from that table; D and trimming were inferred from the DNA. Here the sample spans 200,000 or so clones, more than 75% being singletons. The chain joins TRBV6-5 to TRBJ1-2; 7 bases map to TRBD1. The TCR comes from a man in his fifties or sixties with acute or convalescent COVID-19. The sequenced sample was peripheral blood. The CDR3 DNA is TGTGCCAGCAGTTATCTTAGGGACAGCCACGTCTATGGCTACACCTTC. Protein: CASSYLRDSHVYGYTF.